These 29 T cell receptor beta chains came from one sample sequenced in a study of T cell responses to AZD1222 COVID-19 vaccine. Here immunoSEQ multiplex PCR was the method, and the copy in TCRdb shows in-frame clones only, minus some. The sample consists of about 100,000 clones, roughly 85% of them appearing once. The sequenced sample was peripheral blood, obtained 28 days after the second AZD1222 dose. The source is an adult who received the AZD1222 COVID-19 vaccine.

The chain is built from TRBV7-7 and TRBJ2-2; 12 bases match TRBD1. Germline V gives CDR1 SSHAT, CDR2 FNYEAQ (reference sequence). The CDR3 extends over 19 amino acids. V lost 1 base, J lost 4 bases, and 10 bases stayed unmatched. This CDR3 is CASSLVPGQGARGTGELFF. In DNA, the CDR3 is TGTGCCAGCAGCTTAGTACCGGGACAGGGGGCGAGGGGCACCGGGGAGCTGTTTTTT.

The J gene is TRBJ1-1, the V gene TRBV7-9, with 8 positions matching TRBD1. Germline V gene lookup returns CDR1 SEHNR and CDR2 FQNEAQ (reference sequence). CDR3 length equals 16 residues. Germline trimming cut 7 bases from V and 6 bases from J; bases unmatched to any gene: 16. The CDR3 nucleotides read TGTGCCAGCACCCTTAGCGGGGGAGACAGGGGATCTGAAGCTTTCTTT. Protein: CASTLSGGDRGSEAFF.

The chain combines TRBV9 with TRBJ1-3; perhaps TRBD1 as D (5 bases). V lost 1 base to trimming and J lost 0 bases, with 8 bases between them. This CDR3 spans 15 amino acids. CDR1 SGDLS and CDR2 YYNGEE come from the germline V gene. In DNA, the CDR3 is TGTGCCAGCAGCGTATGGGGGAGCTCTGGAAACACCATATATTTT. Amino acids: CASSVWGSSGNTIYF.

V gene TRBV11-2 combines with J gene TRBJ2-3; the D gene is possibly TRBD2 (6 bases). V lost 5 bases, J lost 2 bases, and 8 bases lay in between. This CDR3 has 13 amino acids. The germline V gene encodes CDR1 SGHAT and CDR2 FQNNGV. The CDR3 region is CASSRDFTDTQYF. The CDR3 region has the DNA TGTGCCAGCAGCCGGGACTTCACAGATACGCAGTATTTT.

V is TRBV5-8 and J is TRBJ2-1, with 12 bases lining up with TRBD2. The germline gives CDR1 SGHTS, CDR2 YDEGEE. V lost 0 bases, J lost 1 base, and 5 bases stayed unmatched. This CDR3 is built from 18 residues. The CDR3 is CASSLVGTSGPSYNEQFF. CDR3 coding DNA: TGTGCCAGCAGCTTGGTTGGGACTAGCGGGCCGTCCTACAATGAGCAGTTCTTC.

This clone was observed once. The J gene is TRBJ2-5, the V gene TRBV5-5; D gene unclear. CDR1 and CDR2 from the germline V gene are SGHKS and YYEKEE (reference sequence). The CDR3 loop spans 14 amino acids. Trimming removed 0 bases from V and 1 base from J, with 7 bases in between. The CDR3 reads CASSLGGLQETQYF. The CDR3 DNA is TGTGCCAGCAGCTTGGGCGGCCTCCAAGAGACCCAGTACTTC.

This clone has only one observation. The chain couples TRBV11-2 to TRBJ1-2; 7 bases map to TRBD1. Germline V lookup: CDR1 SGHAT, CDR2 FQNNGV. CDR3 length equals 14 residues. V shed 6 bases, J shed 7 bases, and the junction held 11 bases outside the gene matches. CDR3 protein: CASRGVGGGSGYTF. CDR3 DNA sequence: TGTGCCAGCAGGGGGGTAGGGGGCGGGAGTGGCTACACCTTC.

This clone is a singleton in its sample. The chain joins TRBV4-2 to TRBJ1-1, with D hard to call. V was trimmed by 1 base and J by 2 bases, leaving 11 bases between them. The CDR3 has 15 amino acids. The germline V gene has CDR1 LGHNA and CDR2 YNFKEQ. CDR3 residues: CASSQVQTPNTEAFF. The CDR3, as DNA: TGTGCCAGCAGCCAAGTACAGACGCCAAACACTGAAGCTTTCTTT.

The rearrangement uses TRBV7-8 and TRBJ2-5; 9 bases match TRBD1. Per germline, CDR1 SGHVS and CDR2 FQNEAQ. The CDR3 spans 17 residues. J lost 5 bases, V lost 5 bases, and 15 bases had no gene match. DNA of the CDR3: TGTGCCAGCAGCCCAGGTGGTGGACAGGGGTCGTGGGAGACCCAGTACTTC. This codes for CASSPGGGQGSWETQYF. The full variable domain, completed using reference TRBV7-8 and TRBJ2-5, is GAGVSQSPRYKVAKRGQDVALRCDPISGHVSLFWYQQALGQGPEFLTYFQNEAQLDKSGLPSDRFFAERPEGSVSTLKIQRTQQEDSAVYLCASSPGGGQGSWETQYFGPGTRLLVL.

The chain has TRBV19 and TRBJ2-1; the match to TRBD2 covers 12 bases. Germline assignment: CDR1 LNHDA and CDR2 SQIVND (reference sequence). V was clipped by 0 bases and J by 2 bases; unmatched bases: 2. The CDR3 is 17 amino acids. The CDR3 DNA reads as TGTGCCAGTAGTATAGAAGCTAGCGGGAGGGCCTACAATGAGCAGTTCTTC. It is translated as CASSIEASGRAYNEQFF.

The J gene is TRBJ1-4, the V gene TRBV5-1; D remains unclear. In germline, CDR1 is SGHRS, CDR2 YFSETQ. The CDR3 is 13 amino acids. Trimming shortened V by 4 bases and J by 8 bases, and 12 bases separated the two germline ends. The chain's CDR3 is CASSQVRGEKLFF. The CDR3, as DNA: TGCGCCAGCAGCCAGGTCCGGGGAGAAAAACTGTTTTTT.

The rearrangement links TRBV11-2 to TRBJ2-1, with D perhaps being TRBD1 or TRBD2 (6 bases each). CDR3 length: 15 amino acids. From germline, CDR1 is SGHAT and CDR2 FQNNGV. The germline V and J ends were trimmed by 1 base and 8 bases, with 15 bases remaining between them. The CDR3 DNA reads as TGTGCCAGCAGCTTAGGGGGGGCGGAGGTGGATGAGCAGTTCTTC. Its translation is CASSLGGAEVDEQFF.

V usage is TRBV3-1 (or the pseudogene TRBV3-2) and J usage is TRBJ1-1, with a weak D call TRBD1 (6 bases). CDR1 LGHDT and CDR2 YNNKEL come from the germline V gene (reference sequence). The V gene lost 0 bases and the J gene lost 7 bases, with 15 bases spanning the gap. The CDR3 has 15 residues. The CDR3 sequence: CASSQEPLMTGEAFF. CDR3 nucleotides: TGTGCCAGCAGCCAAGAGCCTCTAATGACAGGTGAAGCTTTCTTT.

The J gene is TRBJ2-2, the V gene TRBV5-1; D is unresolved. V was cut by 4 bases and J by 0 bases, with 10 bases left in between. The CDR3 has 15 amino acids. From germline, CDR1 is SGHRS and CDR2 YFSETQ. CDR3 DNA sequence: TGCGCCAGCAGCCACACTAACGCGAACACCGGGGAGCTGTTTTTT. It yields the protein CASSHTNANTGELFF.

V usage is TRBV28 and J usage is TRBJ1-4; D not certain. CDR1 is MDHEN and CDR2 is SYDVKM in the germline V gene. The germline V and J ends were trimmed by 6 bases and 4 bases, with 15 bases remaining between them. There are 15 residues in the CDR3. The CDR3 loop reads CASSPETVGNEKLFF. DNA of the CDR3: TGTGCCAGCAGCCCAGAGACGGTGGGTAATGAAAAACTGTTTTTT.

This rearrangement joins TRBV5-8 to TRBJ1-1; D is perhaps TRBD1 (6 bases). Germline assignment: CDR1 SGHTS and CDR2 YDEGEE. V lost 3 bases, J lost 0 bases, and 12 bases lay in between. The CDR3 has 15 residues. The CDR3 nucleotides read TGTGCCAGCAGCTGGAACAGGGTGATGAACACTGAAGCTTTCTTT. Protein sequence: CASSWNRVMNTEAFF.

This clone was recorded once. The chain employs TRBV27 and TRBJ1-2, with a weak D call TRBD1 (5 bases). V lost 4 bases, J lost 7 bases, and 16 bases lay in between. The CDR3 consists of 14 residues. From germline, CDR1 is MNHEY and CDR2 SMNVEV (reference sequence). The CDR3 coding sequence is TGTGCCAGCAGTTCCCCTATCAGGGATGGTGGCTACACCTTC. This codes for CASSSPIRDGGYTF.

The chain recombines TRBV28 with TRBJ2-2, with 7 bases that match TRBD2. V lost 4 bases, J lost 5 bases, and 10 bases stayed unmatched. Germline-derived CDR1 and CDR2 are MDHEN and SYDVKM. The CDR3 totals 16 residues. For the CDR3, the DNA is TGTGCCAGCAGTTCCTCACCCGGGGGGATGACCGGGGAGCTGTTTTTT. Its translation: CASSSSPGGMTGELFF.

This chain joins TRBV7-2 and TRBJ2-7; 7 bases match TRBD1. The V gene's germline CDR1 is SGHTA and CDR2 FQGNSA. The CDR3 contains 13 residues. J lost 2 bases, V lost 5 bases, and 3 bases had no gene match. CDR3 in amino acids: CASSRTGAYEQYF. Written as DNA, the CDR3 is TGTGCCAGCAGCCGGACAGGCGCCTACGAGCAGTACTTC. The entire variable domain, with the rest obtained from reference TRBV7-2 and TRBJ2-7, is as follows: GAGVSQSPSNKVTEKGKDVELRCDPISGHTALYWYRQSLGQGLEFLIYFQGNSAPDKSGLPSDRFSAERTGGSVSTLTIQRTQQEDSAVYLCASSRTGAYEQYFGPGTRLTVT.

In DNA form, the CDR3 reads TGTGCCAGCATCCACGGGGGTACCTCTGGAAACACCATATATTTT. Translated: CASIHGGTSGNTIYF. The chain employs TRBV7-9 and TRBJ1-3, with D tentatively TRBD1 (5 bases). V was pared by 7 bases and J by 0 bases, with 13 bases between. CDR1 is SEHNR and CDR2 is FQNEAQ in the germline V gene (reference sequence). CDR3 length: 15 amino acids.

This chain uses TRBV29-1 with TRBJ2-1, with 11 bases identical to TRBD2. This CDR3 spans 15 amino acids. V gave up 4 bases and J gave up 5 bases; unmatched junction bases: 7. The V gene's germline CDR1 is SQVTM and CDR2 ANQGSEA. CDR3 sequence (DNA): TGCAGCGTTGCGCCGGGACTAGCGGTTAACAATGAGCAGTTCTTC. Translated, it gives CSVAPGLAVNNEQFF.

V usage is TRBV5-1 and J usage is TRBJ2-1; 14 nucleotides match TRBD2. Germline-derived CDR1 and CDR2 are SGHRS and YFSETQ. This CDR3 has 15 amino acids. The trim removed 4 bases at V and 6 bases at J, leaving 3 bases unmatched. Written as DNA, the CDR3 is TGCGCCAGCAGCATGGGACTAGCGGGAGTCAATGAGCAGTTCTTC. This codes for CASSMGLAGVNEQFF.

The chain carries TRBV29-1 and TRBJ2-1; 7 bases fit TRBD2. CDR1 SQVTM and CDR2 ANQGSEA come from the germline V gene. CDR3 length: 17 residues. The junction had 12 bases not matched to a gene; V was cut back by 3 bases and J by 1 base. The CDR3 DNA follows: TGCAGCGTTGACAGGGTGCCGGGAGGAAGGTCCTACAATGAGCAGTTCTTC. The encoded protein is CSVDRVPGGRSYNEQFF.

J is TRBJ1-2 and V is TRBV2; 7 bases line up with TRBD1. This CDR3 is 16 amino acids long. CDR1 is SNHLY and CDR2 is FYNNEI in the germline V gene. V was clipped by 2 bases and J by 0 bases; unmatched bases: 6. CDR3 bases: TGTGCCAGCAGTGAATCGAGACAGGGTACTAACTATGGCTACACCTTC. Its translation is CASSESRQGTNYGYTF.

The chain uses TRBV19 and TRBJ1-4; D unresolved. With 3 bases removed from V and 2 bases from J, the gap between germline ends came to 13 bases. Germline V gives CDR1 LNHDA, CDR2 SQIVND (reference sequence). This CDR3 comprises 16 residues. The CDR3 nucleotides are TGTGCCAGTAGTATTCAGGTGAGGTCGACTAATGAAAAACTGTTTTTT. This sequence encodes CASSIQVRSTNEKLFF.

The rearrangement links TRBV18 to TRBJ1-2; D is perhaps TRBD1 (6 bases). This CDR3 is 15 amino acids long. Deletions cut 3 bases from V and 2 bases from J, with 13 bases between. The germline V gene has CDR1 KGHSH and CDR2 LQKENI. CDR3: CASSPRQGQNYGYTF. CDR3 nucleotide sequence: TGTGCCAGCTCACCTAGGCAGGGGCAGAACTATGGCTACACCTTC.

The chain recombines TRBV28 with TRBJ1-4, with D tentatively TRBD1 (5 bases). Germline CDR1 reads MDHEN; CDR2 reads SYDVKM. This CDR3 has 15 residues. Trimming left V 5 bases short and J 0 bases short, with 10 bases between. The CDR3 here is CASSLGGATNEKLFF. The CDR3 nucleotides read TGTGCCAGCAGTCTTGGGGGAGCAACTAATGAAAAACTGTTTTTT.

The chain has TRBV3-1 (or the pseudogene TRBV3-2) and TRBJ1-1, with TRBD1 identical over 7 bases. The trim removed 6 bases at V and 3 bases at J, leaving 7 bases unmatched. There are 14 residues in the CDR3. From germline, CDR1 is LGHDT and CDR2 YNNKEL (reference sequence). The CDR3 is CASSGGTGDTEAFF. DNA for the CDR3: TGTGCCAGCAGTGGTGGCACAGGGGACACTGAAGCTTTCTTT.

V and J are TRBV28 and TRBJ1-2; the D gene is possibly TRBD1 (6 bases). V was trimmed by 2 bases and J by 4 bases, leaving 14 bases between them. CDR3 length equals 15 residues. Germline lookup yields CDR1 MDHEN and CDR2 SYDVKM. DNA of the CDR3: TGTGCCAGCAGTTTAGGTTCGGACAGAACCTATGGCTACACCTTC. Encoded protein: CASSLGSDRTYGYTF.